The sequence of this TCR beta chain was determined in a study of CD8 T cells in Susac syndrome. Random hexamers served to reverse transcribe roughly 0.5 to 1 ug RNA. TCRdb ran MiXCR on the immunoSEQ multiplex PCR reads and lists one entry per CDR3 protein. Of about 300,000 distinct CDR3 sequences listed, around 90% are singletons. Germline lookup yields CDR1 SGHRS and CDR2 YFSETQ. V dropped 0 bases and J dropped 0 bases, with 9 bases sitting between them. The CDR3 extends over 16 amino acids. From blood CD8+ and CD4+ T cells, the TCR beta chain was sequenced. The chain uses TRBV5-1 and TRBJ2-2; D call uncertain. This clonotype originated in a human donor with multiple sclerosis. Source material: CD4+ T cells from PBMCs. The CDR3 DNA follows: TGCGCCAGCAGCTTGGTACGGGTAGCGAACACCGGGGAGCTGTTTTTT. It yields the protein CASSLVRVANTGELFF.